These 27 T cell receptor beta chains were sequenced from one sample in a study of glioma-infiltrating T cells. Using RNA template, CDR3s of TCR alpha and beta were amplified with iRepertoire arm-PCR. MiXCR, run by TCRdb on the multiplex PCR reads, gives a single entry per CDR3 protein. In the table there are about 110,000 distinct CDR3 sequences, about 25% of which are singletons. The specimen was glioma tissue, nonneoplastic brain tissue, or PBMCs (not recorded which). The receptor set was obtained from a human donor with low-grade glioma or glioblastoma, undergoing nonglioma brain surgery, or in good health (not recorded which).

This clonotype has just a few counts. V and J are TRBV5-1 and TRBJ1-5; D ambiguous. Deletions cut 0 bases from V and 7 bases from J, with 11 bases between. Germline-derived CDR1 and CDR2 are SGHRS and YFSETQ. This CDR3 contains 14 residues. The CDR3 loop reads CASSLETPAQPQHF. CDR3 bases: TGCGCCAGCAGCTTGGAGACCCCAGCACAGCCCCAGCATTTT.

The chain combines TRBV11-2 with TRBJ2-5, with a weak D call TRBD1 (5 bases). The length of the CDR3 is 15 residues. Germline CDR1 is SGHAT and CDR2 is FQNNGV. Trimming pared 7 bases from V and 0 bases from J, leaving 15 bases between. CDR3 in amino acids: CASTSRRQHQETQYF. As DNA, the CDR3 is TGTGCCAGCACCTCCCGCCGACAGCACCAAGAGACCCAGTACTTC. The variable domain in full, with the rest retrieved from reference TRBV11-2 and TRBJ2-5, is EAGVAQSPRYKIIEKRQSVAFWCNPISGHATLYWYQQILGQGPKLLIQFQNNGVVDDSQLPKDRFSAERLKGVDSTLKIQPAKLEDSAVYLCASTSRRQHQETQYFGPGTRLLVL.

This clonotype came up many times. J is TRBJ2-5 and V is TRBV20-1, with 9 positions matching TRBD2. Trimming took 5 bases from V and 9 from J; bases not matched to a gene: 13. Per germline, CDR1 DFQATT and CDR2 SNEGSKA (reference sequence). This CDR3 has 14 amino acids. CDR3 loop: CSALLAGSSGSQYF. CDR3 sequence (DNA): TGCAGTGCTCTCCTAGCGGGGAGCTCCGGGTCCCAGTACTTC.

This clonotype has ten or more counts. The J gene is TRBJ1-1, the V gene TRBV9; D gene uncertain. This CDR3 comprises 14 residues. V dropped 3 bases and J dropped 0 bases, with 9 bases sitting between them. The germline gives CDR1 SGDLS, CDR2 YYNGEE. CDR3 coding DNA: TGTGCCAGCAGCGCTTTAGGAATGAACACTGAAGCTTTCTTT. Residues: CASSALGMNTEAFF.

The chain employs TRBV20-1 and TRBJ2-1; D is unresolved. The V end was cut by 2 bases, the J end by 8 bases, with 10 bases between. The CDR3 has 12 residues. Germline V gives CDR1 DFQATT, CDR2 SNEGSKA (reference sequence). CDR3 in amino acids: CSARYGSYEQFF. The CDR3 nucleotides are TGCAGTGCTAGATACGGTTCCTATGAGCAGTTCTTC.

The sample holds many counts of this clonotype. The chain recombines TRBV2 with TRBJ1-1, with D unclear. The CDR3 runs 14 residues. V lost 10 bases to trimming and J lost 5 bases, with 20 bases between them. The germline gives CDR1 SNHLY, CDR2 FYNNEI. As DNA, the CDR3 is TGTGCCAACAACCTCGACGGCGGAACAACTGAAGCTTTCTTT. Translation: CANNLDGGTTEAFF.

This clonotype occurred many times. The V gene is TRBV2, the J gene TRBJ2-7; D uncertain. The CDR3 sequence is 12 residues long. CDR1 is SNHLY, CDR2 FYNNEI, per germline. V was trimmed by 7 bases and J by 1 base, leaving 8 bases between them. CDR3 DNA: TGTGCCAGCAAGGCAGGATCCTACGAGCAGTACTTC. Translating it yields CASKAGSYEQYF.

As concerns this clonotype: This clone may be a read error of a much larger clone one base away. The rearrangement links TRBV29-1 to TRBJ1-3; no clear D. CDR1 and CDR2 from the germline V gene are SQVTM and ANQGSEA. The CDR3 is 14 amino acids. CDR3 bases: TGCGGCGTTGAGTCAGTTTCCTCTGGAAACACCATATATTTT. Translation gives CGVESVSSGNTIYF.

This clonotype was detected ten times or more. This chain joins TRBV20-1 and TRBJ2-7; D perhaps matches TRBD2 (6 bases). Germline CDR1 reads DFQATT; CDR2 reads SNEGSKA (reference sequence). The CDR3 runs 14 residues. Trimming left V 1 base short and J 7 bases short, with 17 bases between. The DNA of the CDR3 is TGCAGTGCTAGAGGGGGATCGTCTCGGGGGGAGCAGTACTTC. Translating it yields CSARGGSSRGEQYF.

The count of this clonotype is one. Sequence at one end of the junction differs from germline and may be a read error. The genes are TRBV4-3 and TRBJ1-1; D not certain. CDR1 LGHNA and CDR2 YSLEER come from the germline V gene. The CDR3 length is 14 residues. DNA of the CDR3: TGCGCCCGCAGCCAATGCCAAAGCAACCCTGAAGCTTTCTTT. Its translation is CARSQCQSNPEAFF.

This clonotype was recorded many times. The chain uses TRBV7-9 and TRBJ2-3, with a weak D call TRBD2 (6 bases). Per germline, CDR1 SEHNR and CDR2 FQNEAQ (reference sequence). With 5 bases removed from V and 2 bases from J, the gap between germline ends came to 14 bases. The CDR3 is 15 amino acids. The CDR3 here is CASSPWDLSTDTQYF. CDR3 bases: TGTGCCAGCAGCCCCTGGGACTTATCCACAGATACGCAGTATTTT.

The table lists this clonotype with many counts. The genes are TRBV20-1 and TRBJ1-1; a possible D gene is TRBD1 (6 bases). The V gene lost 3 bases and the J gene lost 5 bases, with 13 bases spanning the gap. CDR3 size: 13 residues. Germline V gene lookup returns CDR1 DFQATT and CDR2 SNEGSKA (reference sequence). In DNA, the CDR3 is TGCAGTGCTAGGGCCACAGGGAAAACTGAAGCTTTCTTT. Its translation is CSARATGKTEAFF.

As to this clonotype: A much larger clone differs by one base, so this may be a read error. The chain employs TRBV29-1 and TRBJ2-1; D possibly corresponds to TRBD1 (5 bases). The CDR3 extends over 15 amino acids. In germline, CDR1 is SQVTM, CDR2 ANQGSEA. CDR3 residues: CSVEGGRATMNEHFF. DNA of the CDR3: TGCAGCGTTGAAGGTGGCAGGGCGACGATGAATGAGCATTTCTTC.

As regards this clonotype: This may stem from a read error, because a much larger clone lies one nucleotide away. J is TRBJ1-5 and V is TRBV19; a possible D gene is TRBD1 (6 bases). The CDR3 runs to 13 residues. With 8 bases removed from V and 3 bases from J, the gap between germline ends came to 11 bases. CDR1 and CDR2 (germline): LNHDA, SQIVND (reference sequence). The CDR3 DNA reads TGTGCCAGTGACAGGCTTGACAATCAGCCCCAGCATTTT. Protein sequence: CASDRLDNQPQHF. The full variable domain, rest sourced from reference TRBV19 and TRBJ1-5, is DGGITQSPKYLFRKEGQNVTLSCEQNLNHDAMYWYRQDPGQGLRLIYYSQIVNDFQKGDIAEGYSVSREKKESFPLTVTSAQKNPTAFYLCASDRLDNQPQHFGDGTRLSIL.

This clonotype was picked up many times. This chain's CDR3 is CAGGPGYSNQPQHF. Written as DNA, the CDR3 is TGTGCCGGGGGCCCAGGGTATAGCAATCAGCCCCAGCATTTT. The chain combines TRBV19 with TRBJ1-5, with D perhaps matching TRBD1 (6 bases). The CDR3 sequence is 14 residues long. CDR1 LNHDA and CDR2 SQIVND come from the germline V gene (reference sequence). V lost 11 bases and J 0 bases, leaving 14 bases between the germline ends.

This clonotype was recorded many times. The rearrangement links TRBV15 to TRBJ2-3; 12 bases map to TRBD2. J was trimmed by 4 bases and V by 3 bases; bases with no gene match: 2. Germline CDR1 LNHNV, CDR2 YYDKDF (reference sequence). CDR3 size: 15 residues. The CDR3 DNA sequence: TGTGCCACCAGCAGCCGGACTAGCGGGGCAGATACGCAGTATTTT. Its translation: CATSSRTSGADTQYF.

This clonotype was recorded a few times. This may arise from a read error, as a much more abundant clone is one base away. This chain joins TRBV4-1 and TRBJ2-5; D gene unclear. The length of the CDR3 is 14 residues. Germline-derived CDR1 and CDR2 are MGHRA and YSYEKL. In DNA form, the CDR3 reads TGCGCCAGCAGCCTTTTAGAGTACCAAGAGGCCCAGTACTTC. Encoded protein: CASSLLEYQEAQYF.

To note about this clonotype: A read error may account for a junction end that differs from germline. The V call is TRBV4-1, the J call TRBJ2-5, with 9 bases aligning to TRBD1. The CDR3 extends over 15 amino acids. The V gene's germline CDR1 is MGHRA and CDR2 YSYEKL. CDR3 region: CASSQGQGDQEAQYF. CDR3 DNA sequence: TGCGCCAGCAGCCAGGGACAGGGCGACCAAGAGGCCCAGTACTTC.

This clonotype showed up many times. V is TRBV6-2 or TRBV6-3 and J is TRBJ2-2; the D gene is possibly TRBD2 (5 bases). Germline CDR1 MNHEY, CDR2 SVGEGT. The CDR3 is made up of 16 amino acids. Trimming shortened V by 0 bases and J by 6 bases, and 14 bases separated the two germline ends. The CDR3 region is CASSYSNARVPGELFF. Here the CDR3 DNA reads TGTGCCAGCAGTTACTCGAATGCGCGGGTCCCCGGGGAGCTGTTTTTT.

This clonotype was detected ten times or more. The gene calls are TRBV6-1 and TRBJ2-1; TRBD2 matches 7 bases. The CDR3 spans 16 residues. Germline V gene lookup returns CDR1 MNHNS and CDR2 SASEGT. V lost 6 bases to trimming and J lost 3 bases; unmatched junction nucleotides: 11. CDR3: CASRIEAGVGYNEQFF. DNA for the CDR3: TGTGCCAGCAGAATCGAGGCGGGGGTTGGCTACAATGAGCAGTTCTTC.

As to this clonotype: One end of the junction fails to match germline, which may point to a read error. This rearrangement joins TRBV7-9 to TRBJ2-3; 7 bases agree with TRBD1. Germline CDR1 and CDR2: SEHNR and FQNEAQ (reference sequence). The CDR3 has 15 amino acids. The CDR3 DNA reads TGTGCCAGCAGCTACCTGACAGGGCGCACAGATACACAGTATTTT. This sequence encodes CASSYLTGRTDTQYF.

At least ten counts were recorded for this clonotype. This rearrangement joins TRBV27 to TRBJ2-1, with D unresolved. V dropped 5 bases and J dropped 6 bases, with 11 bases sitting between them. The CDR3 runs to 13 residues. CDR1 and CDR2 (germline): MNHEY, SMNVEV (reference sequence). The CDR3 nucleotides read TGTGCCAGCAGTCGGCCCACGGTCAATGAGCAGTTCTTC. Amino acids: CASSRPTVNEQFF.

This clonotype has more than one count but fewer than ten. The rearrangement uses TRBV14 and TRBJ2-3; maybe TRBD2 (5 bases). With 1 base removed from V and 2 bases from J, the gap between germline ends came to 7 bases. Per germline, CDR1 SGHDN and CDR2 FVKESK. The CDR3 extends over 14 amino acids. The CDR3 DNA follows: TGTGCCAGCAGCCAAGGGACTTACACAGATACGCAGTATTTT. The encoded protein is CASSQGTYTDTQYF.

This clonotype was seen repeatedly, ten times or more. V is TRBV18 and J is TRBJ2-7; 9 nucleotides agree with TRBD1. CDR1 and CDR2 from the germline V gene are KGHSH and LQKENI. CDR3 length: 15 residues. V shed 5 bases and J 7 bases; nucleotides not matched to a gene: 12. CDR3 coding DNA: TGTGCCAGCTCATTAAGACCGGACAGGGGTATTGAGCAGTACTTC. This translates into CASSLRPDRGIEQYF. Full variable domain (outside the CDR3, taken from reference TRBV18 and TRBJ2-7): NAGVMQNPRHLVRRRGQEARLRCSPMKGHSHVYWYRQLPEEGLKFMVYLQKENIIDESGMPKERFSAEFPKEGPSILRIQQVVRGDSAAYFCASSLRPDRGIEQYFGPGTRLTVT.

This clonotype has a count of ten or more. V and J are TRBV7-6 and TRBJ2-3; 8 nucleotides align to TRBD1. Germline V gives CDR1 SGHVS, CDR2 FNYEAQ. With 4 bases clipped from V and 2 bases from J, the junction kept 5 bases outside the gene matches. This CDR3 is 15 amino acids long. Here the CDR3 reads CASSSTGVPTDTQYF. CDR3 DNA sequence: TGTGCCAGCAGCTCGACAGGGGTCCCCACAGATACGCAGTATTTT.

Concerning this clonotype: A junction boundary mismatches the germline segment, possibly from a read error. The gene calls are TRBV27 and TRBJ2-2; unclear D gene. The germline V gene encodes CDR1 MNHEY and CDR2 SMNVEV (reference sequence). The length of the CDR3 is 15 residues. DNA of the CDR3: TGTGCCAGCATTCACAGTAACGGGTCCACCGGAGAGCTGTTTTTT. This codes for CASIHSNGSTGELFF.

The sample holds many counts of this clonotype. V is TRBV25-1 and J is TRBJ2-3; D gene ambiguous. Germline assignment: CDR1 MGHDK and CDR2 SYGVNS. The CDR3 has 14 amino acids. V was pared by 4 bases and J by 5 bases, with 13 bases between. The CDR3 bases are TGTGCCAGCAGTGTGGACCCGCCTAGAGATACGCAGTATTTT. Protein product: CASSVDPPRDTQYF.